Listed here are 14 T cell receptor beta chains from one sample, sequenced in a study of cytomegalovirus exposure and HLA in healthy donors. Repertoires were generated with immunoSEQ multiplex PCR, while TCRdb's copy carries only in-frame clones and drops some. The repertoire holds approximately 54,000 clones, with around 90% as singletons. Sequenced sample: PBMCs. Receptor source: a woman aged 18-30 years in good health and CMV-seropositive.

The rearrangement joins TRBV9 to TRBJ2-5, with TRBD1 matching over 9 bases. The CDR3 is 15 amino acids. Germline CDR1 and CDR2: SGDLS and YYNGEE. Trimming removed 4 bases from V and 7 bases from J; junction bases left unmatched: 11. CDR3 sequence (DNA): TGTGCCAGCAGCACCAGACAGGGGGATAAGGGGACCCAGTACTTC. Residues: CASSTRQGDKGTQYF.

The rearrangement uses TRBV6-5 and TRBJ1-2; 7 positions agree with TRBD1. Per germline, CDR1 MNHEY and CDR2 SVGAGI. CDR3 length: 15 residues. Unmatched junction bases numbered 9, after V lost 5 bases and J lost 3 bases. CDR3 amino acids: CASSTGQAGYYGYTF. CDR3 nucleotide sequence: TGTGCCAGCAGTACTGGACAGGCAGGGTACTATGGCTACACCTTC.

Only one count was recorded for this clone. The gene calls are TRBV19 and TRBJ1-1; tentative D call: TRBD1 (6 bases). The ends were cut back, 6 bases at V and 0 bases at J, with 17 bases in the middle. Germline lookup yields CDR1 LNHDA and CDR2 SQIVND (reference sequence). This CDR3 comprises 16 residues. The CDR3 DNA sequence: TGTGCCAGTAGCCGCGGACAGTATGGAGTGAACACTGAAGCTTTCTTT. Its protein product is CASSRGQYGVNTEAFF.

The V and J genes are TRBV29-1 and TRBJ2-2, with D possibly matching TRBD1 (5 bases). Germline V gives CDR1 SQVTM, CDR2 ANQGSEA. The CDR3 sequence is 12 residues long. The V and J ends lost 2 bases and 4 bases respectively, with 5 bases between them. Here the CDR3 reads CSVEQGTGELFF. The CDR3 coding sequence is TGCAGCGTTGAACAGGGCACCGGGGAGCTGTTTTTT.

This rearrangement joins TRBV19 to TRBJ2-6; TRBD2 matches at 8 bases. Trimming took 8 bases from V and 0 from J; bases not matched to a gene: 0. CDR3 length: 14 residues. The germline CDR1 and CDR2 sequences are LNHDA and SQIVND (reference sequence). Written as DNA, the CDR3 is TGTGCCAGTCGGGGGGGCTCTGGGGCCAACGTCCTGACTTTC. Residues: CASRGGSGANVLTF.

V usage is TRBV7-9 and J usage is TRBJ1-4; TRBD1 agrees at 7 bases. V shed 0 bases, J shed 7 bases, and the junction held 2 bases outside the gene matches. CDR3 length: 14 amino acids. Germline-derived CDR1 and CDR2 are SEHNR and FQNEAQ (reference sequence). The CDR3 region is CASSLAGGFEKLFF. In DNA form, the CDR3 reads TGTGCCAGCAGCTTAGCAGGGGGCTTTGAAAAACTGTTTTTT.

The sample holds one count of this clone. In DNA, the CDR3 is TGTGCCAGCAGTTCGGGGGGGCCTCAGTTCTTC. This translates into CASSSGGPQFF. V usage is TRBV6-5 and J usage is TRBJ2-1; 8 nucleotides match TRBD2. This CDR3 is built from 11 residues. Germline V CDR1 and CDR2: MNHEY, SVGAGI. Losses at the gene ends were 4 bases for V and 13 bases for J; bases not matched to a gene: 3.

J is TRBJ1-1 and V is TRBV28; D perhaps matches TRBD1 (6 bases). Germline V gives CDR1 MDHEN, CDR2 SYDVKM. V was cut by 3 bases and J by 5 bases, with 13 bases left in between. The CDR3 runs 14 residues. CDR3 nucleotides: TGTGCCAGCAGTTTGTGGGGGCGCTTTACTGAAGCTTTCTTT. It encodes CASSLWGRFTEAFF.

The chain carries TRBV19 and TRBJ2-3; 7 bases match TRBD2. CDR3 length: 14 residues. The germline CDR1 and CDR2 sequences are LNHDA and SQIVND (reference sequence). With 3 bases clipped from V and 1 base from J, the junction kept 1 base outside the gene matches. The chain's CDR3 is CASSMLAGTDTQYF. DNA for the CDR3: TGTGCCAGTAGTATGCTAGCGGGCACAGATACGCAGTATTTT.

The CDR3 reads CASSRTGPSANEQFF. CDR3 nucleotides: TGTGCCAGCAGCCGAACAGGCCCTAGCGCTAATGAGCAGTTCTTC. This chain links TRBV5-4 with TRBJ2-1; D might be TRBD2 (6 bases). The germline V gene has CDR1 SGHNT and CDR2 YYREEE (reference sequence). The ends were cut back, 4 bases at V and 7 bases at J, with 18 bases in the middle. The CDR3 sequence is 15 residues long. The whole variable domain, filled in from reference TRBV5-4 and TRBJ2-1, reads ETGVTQSPTHLIKTRGQQVTLRCSSQSGHNTVSWYQQALGQGPQFIFQYYREEENGRGNFPPRFSGLQFPNYSSELNVNALELDDSALYLCASSRTGPSANEQFFGPGTRLTVL.

The chain carries TRBV10-3 and TRBJ2-3; TRBD1 is a possible D gene (6 bases). This CDR3 is built from 12 residues. V was shortened by 9 bases and J by 8 bases, with 15 bases between the two germline ends. Germline V gene lookup returns CDR1 ENHRY and CDR2 SYGVKD. The CDR3 sequence: CAIGQLIGTQYF. The CDR3 coding sequence is TGTGCCATAGGACAGTTAATTGGTACGCAGTATTTT.

The CDR3 is CASSTRGQGIDEQYF. In DNA, the CDR3 is TGTGCCAGCAGCACCCGGGGACAGGGGATCGACGAGCAGTACTTC. This chain joins TRBV28 and TRBJ2-7, with TRBD1 matching over 10 bases. CDR1 is MDHEN, CDR2 SYDVKM, per germline. The CDR3 is 15 residues long. J was trimmed by 5 bases and V by 6 bases; bases with no gene match: 10. The full variable domain, with the rest looked up from reference TRBV28 and TRBJ2-7, is DVKVTQSSRYLVKRTGEKVFLECVQDMDHENMFWYRQDPGLGLRLIYFSYDVKMKEKGDIPEGYSVSREKKERFSLILESASTNQTSMYLCASSTRGQGIDEQYFGPGTRLTVT.

The J gene is TRBJ1-1, the V gene TRBV10-3, with TRBD1 matching over 7 bases. This CDR3 comprises 16 residues. The J segment lost 6 bases and the V segment lost 0 bases, leaving 10 bases of the junction unmatched. Per germline, CDR1 ENHRY and CDR2 SYGVKD. The CDR3 sequence: CAISESTGPGGSEAFF. Written as DNA, the CDR3 is TGTGCCATCAGTGAGTCGACGGGTCCAGGGGGTTCTGAAGCTTTCTTT.

The chain combines TRBV5-1 with TRBJ2-5, with a possible D match to TRBD1 (6 bases). The length of the CDR3 is 15 residues. Trimming removed 4 bases from V and 2 bases from J, with 15 bases in between. Germline CDR1 reads SGHRS; CDR2 reads YFSETQ. The CDR3 region has the DNA TGCGCCAGCAGCACCGGGACAACTACGCAAGAGACCCAGTACTTC. It specifies CASSTGTTTQETQYF.